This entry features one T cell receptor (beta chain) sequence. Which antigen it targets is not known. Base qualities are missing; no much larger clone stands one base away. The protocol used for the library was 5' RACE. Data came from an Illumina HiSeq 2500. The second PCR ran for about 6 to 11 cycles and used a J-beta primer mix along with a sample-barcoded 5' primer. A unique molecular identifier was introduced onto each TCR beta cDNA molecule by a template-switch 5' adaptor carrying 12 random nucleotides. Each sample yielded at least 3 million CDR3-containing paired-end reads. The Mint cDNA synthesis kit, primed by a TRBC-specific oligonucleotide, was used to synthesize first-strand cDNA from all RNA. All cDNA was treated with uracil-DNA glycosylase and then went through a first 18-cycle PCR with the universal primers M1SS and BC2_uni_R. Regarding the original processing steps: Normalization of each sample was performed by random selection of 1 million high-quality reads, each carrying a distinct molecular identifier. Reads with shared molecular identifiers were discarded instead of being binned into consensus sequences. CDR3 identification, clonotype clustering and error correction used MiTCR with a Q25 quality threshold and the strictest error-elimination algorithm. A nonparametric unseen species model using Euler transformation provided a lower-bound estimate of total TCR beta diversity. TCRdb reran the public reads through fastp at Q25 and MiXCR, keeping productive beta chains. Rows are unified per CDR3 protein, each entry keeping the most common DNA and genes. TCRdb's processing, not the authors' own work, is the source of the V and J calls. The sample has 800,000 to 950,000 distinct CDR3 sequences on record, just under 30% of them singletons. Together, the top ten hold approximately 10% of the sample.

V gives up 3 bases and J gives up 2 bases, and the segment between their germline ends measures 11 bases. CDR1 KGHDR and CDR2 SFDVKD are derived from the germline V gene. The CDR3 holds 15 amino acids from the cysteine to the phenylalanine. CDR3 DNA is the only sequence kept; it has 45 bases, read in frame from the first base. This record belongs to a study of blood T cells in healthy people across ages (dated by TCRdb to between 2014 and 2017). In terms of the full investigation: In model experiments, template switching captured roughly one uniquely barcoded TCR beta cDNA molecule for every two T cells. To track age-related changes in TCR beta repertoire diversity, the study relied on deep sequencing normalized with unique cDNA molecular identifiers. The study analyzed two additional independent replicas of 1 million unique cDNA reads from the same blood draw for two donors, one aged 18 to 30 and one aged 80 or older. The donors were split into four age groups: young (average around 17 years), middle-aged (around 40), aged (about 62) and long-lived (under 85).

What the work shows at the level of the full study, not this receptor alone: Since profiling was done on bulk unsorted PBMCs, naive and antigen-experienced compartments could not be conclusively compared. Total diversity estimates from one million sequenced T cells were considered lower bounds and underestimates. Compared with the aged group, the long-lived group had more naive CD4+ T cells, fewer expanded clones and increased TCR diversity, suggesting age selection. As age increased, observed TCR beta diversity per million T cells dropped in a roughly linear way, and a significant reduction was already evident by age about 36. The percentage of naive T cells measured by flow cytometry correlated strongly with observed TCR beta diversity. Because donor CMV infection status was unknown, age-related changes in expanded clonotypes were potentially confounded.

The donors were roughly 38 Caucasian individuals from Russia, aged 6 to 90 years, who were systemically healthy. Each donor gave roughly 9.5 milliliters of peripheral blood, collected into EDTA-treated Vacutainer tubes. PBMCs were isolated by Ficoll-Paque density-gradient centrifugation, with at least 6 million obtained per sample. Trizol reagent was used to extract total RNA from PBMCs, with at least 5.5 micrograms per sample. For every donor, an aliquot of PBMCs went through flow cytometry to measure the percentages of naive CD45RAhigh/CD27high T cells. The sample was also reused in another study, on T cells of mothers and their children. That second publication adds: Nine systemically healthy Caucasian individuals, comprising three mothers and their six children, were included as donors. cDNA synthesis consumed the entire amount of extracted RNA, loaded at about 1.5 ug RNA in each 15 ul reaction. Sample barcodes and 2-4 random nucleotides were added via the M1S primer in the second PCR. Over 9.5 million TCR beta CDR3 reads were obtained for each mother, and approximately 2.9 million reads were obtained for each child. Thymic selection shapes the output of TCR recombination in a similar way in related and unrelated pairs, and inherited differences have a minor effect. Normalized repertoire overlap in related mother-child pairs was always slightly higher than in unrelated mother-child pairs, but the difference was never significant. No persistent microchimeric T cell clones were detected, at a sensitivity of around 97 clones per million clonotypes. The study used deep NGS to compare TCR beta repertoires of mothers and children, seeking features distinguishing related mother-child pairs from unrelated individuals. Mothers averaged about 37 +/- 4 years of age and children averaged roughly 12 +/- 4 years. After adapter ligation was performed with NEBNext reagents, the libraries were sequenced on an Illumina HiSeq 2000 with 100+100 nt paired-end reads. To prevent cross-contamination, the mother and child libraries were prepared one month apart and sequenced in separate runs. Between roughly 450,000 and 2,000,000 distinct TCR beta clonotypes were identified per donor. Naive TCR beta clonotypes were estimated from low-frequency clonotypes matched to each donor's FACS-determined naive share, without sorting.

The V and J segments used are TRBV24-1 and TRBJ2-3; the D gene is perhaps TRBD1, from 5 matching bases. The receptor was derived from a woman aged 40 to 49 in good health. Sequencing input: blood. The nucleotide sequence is TGTGCCACCAGTGATACGACAGTTACCACAGATACGCAGTATTTT. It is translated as CATSDTTVTTDTQYF.